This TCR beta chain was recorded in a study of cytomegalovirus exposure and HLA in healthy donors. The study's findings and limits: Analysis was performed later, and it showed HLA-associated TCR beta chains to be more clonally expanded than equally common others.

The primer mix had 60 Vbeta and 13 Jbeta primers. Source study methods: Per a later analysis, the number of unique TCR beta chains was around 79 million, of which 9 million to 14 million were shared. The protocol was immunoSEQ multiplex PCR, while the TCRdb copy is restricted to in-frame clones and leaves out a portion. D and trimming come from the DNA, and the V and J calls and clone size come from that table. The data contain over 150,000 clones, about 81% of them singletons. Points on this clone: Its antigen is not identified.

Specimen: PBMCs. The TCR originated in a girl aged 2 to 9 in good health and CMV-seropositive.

The CDR3 nucleotides are TGTGCCAGCAGCTTAGGGGGGCTCGGACCCTACTTGGGGGAGCAGTACTTC. Protein product: CASSLGGLGPYLGEQYF. The V call is TRBV7-9, the J call TRBJ2-7, with D possibly TRBD1 on 6 matching bases. The CDR3 runs 17 residues. Germline CDR1 reads SEHNR; CDR2 reads FQNEAQ (reference sequence). Trimming took 1 base from V and 7 from J, leaving 23 bases between them.